The following is a T cell receptor beta chain sequence with its context. The source of the sample is a study of CD8 T cells in Susac syndrome. The CDR3 has 14 amino acids. The V end lost 3 bases, the J end lost 1 base, and 9 bases lay between the germline ends. Germline lookup yields CDR1 DFQATT and CDR2 SNEGSKA (reference sequence). Reverse transcription of about 0.5 to 1 ug RNA used random hexamers. MiXCR was run by TCRdb on the immunoSEQ multiplex PCR reads, yielding one entry per CDR3 protein. The sample shows 250,000 or so distinct CDR3 sequences, over 85% of them seen only once. Sequencing was performed on CD4+ T cells from PBMCs. V and J are TRBV20-1 and TRBJ2-2, with D unresolved. The TCR originated in a human donor with multiple sclerosis. The CDR3 DNA reads TGCAGTGCTAGGCGGACGGTGAACACCGGGGAGCTGTTTTTT. Translated, it gives CSARRTVNTGELFF.